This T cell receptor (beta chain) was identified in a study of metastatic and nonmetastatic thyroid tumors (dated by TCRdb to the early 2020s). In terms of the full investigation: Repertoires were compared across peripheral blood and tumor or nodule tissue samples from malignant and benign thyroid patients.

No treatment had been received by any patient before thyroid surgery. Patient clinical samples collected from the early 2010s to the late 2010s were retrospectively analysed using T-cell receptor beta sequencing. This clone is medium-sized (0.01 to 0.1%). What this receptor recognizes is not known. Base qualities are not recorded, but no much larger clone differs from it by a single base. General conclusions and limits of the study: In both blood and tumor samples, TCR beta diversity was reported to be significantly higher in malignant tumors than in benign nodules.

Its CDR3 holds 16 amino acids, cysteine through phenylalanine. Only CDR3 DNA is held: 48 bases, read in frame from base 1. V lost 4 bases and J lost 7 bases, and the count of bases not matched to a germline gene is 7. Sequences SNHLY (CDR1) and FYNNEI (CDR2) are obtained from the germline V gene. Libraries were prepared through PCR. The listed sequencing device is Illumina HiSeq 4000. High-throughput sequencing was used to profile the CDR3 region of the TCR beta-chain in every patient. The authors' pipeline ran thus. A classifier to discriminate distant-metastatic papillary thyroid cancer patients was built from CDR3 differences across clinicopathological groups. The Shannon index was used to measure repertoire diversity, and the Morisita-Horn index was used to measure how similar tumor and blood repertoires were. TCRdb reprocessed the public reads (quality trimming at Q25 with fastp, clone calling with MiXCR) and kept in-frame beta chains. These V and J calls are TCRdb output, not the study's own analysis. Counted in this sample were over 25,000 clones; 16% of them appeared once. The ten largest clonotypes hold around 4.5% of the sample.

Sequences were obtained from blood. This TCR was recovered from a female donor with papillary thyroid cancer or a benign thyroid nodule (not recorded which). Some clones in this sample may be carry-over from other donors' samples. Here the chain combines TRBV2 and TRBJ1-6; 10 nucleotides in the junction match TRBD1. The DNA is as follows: TGTGCCAGCAGTGGGGGCCCGGGACAGGGGAATTCACCCCTCCACTTT. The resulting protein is CASSGGPGQGNSPLHF. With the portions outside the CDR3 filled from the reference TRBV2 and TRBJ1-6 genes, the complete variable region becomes EPEVTQTPSHQVTQMGQEVILRCVPISNHLYFYWYRQILGQKVEFLVSFYNNEISEKSEIFDDQFSVERPDGSNFTLKIRSTKLEDSAMYFCASSGGPGQGNSPLHFGNGTRLTVT.